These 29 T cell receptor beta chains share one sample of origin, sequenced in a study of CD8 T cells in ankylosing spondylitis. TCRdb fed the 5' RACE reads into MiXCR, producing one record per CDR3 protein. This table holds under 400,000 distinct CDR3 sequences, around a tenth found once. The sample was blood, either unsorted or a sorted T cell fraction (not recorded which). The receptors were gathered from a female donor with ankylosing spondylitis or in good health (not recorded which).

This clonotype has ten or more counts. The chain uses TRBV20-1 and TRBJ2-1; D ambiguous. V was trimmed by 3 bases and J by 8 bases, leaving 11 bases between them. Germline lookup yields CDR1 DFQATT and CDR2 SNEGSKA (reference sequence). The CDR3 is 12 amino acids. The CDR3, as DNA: TGCAGTGCTAGTCCCAGTTCGGATGAGCAGTTCTTC. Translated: CSASPSSDEQFF.

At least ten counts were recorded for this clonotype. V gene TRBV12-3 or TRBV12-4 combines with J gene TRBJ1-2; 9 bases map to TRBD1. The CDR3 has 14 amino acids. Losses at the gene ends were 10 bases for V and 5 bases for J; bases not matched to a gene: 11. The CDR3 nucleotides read TGTGCCACCACCCCCGGGGACAGGGATTATGGCTACACCTTC. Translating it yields CATTPGDRDYGYTF.

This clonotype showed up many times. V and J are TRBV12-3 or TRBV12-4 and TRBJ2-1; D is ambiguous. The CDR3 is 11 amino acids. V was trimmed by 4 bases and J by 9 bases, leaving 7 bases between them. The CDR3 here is CASSYLPEQFF. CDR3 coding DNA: TGTGCCAGCAGTTATCTCCCTGAGCAGTTCTTC.

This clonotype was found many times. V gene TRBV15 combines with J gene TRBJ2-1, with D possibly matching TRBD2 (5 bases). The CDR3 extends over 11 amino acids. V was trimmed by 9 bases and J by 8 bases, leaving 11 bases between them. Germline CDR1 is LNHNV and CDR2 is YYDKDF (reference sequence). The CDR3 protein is CATGVRDEQFF. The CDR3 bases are TGTGCCACTGGGGTGAGGGATGAGCAGTTCTTC.

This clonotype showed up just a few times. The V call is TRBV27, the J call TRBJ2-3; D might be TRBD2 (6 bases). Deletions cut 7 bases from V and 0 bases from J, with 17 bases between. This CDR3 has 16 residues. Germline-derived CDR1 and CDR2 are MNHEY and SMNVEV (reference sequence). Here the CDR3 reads CASTPGGVPSTDTQYF. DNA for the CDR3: TGTGCCAGCACCCCAGGAGGGGTACCTAGCACAGATACGCAGTATTTT.

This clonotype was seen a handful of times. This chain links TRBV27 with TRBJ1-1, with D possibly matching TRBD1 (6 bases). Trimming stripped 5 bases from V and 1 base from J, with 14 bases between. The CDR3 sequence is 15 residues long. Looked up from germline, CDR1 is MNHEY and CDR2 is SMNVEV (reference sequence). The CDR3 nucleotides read TGTGCCAGCAGTATAAATCCGGGACAGAACACTGAAGCTTTCTTT. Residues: CASSINPGQNTEAFF.

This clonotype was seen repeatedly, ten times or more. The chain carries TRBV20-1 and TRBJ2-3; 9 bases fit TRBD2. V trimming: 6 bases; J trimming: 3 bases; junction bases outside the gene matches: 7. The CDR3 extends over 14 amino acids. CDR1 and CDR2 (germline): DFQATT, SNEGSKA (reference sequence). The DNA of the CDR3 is TGCAGTGCCCACCTAGCGGGAACTACAGATACGCAGTATTTT. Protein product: CSAHLAGTTDTQYF.

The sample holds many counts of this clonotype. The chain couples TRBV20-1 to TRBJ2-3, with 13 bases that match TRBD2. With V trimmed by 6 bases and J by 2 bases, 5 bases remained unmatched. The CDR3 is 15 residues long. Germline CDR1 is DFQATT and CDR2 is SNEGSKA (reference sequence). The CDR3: CSATGTSGNTDTQYF. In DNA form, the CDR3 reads TGCAGTGCGACCGGGACTAGCGGGAACACAGATACGCAGTATTTT.

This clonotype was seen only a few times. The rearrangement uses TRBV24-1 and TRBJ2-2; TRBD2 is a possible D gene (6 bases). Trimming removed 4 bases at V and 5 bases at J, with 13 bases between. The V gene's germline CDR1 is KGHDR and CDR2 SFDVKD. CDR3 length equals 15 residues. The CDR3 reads CATSDRVGGTGELFF. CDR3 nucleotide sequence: TGTGCCACCAGTGACCGGGTCGGGGGTACCGGGGAGCTGTTTTTT.

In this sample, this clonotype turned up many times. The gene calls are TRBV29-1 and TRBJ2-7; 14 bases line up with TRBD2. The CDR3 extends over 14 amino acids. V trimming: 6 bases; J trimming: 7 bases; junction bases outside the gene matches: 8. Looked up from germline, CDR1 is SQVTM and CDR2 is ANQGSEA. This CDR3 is CSVGTSGSEREQYF. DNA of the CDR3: TGCAGCGTCGGGACTAGCGGGAGTGAAAGGGAGCAGTACTTC.

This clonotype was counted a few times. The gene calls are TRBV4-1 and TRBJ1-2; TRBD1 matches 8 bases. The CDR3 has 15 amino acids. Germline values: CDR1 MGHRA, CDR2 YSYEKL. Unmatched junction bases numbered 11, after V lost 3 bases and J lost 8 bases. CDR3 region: CASSHGTGTGKGYTF. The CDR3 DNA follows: TGCGCCAGCAGCCACGGGACCGGGACAGGCAAGGGCTACACCTTC.

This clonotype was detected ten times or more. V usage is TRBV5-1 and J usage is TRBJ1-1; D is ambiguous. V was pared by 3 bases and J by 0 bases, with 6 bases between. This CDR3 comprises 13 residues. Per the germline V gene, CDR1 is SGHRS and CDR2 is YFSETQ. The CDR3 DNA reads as TGCGCCAGCAGCTACAGACTGAACACTGAAGCTTTCTTT. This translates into CASSYRLNTEAFF.

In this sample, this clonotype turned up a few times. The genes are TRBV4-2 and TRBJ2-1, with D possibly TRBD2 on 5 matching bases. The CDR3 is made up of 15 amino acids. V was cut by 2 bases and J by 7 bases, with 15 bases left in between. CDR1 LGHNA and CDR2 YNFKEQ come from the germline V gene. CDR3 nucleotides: TGTGCCAGCAGCCAATTACTAGGAGTATCAAATGAGCAGTTCTTC. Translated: CASSQLLGVSNEQFF.

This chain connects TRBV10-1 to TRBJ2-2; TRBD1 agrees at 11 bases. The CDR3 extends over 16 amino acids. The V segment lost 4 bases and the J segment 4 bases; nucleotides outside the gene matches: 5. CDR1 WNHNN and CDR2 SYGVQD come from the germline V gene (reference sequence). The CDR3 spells CASSAGTGGITGELFF. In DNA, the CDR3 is TGCGCCAGCAGTGCCGGGACAGGGGGAATCACCGGGGAGCTGTTTTTT.

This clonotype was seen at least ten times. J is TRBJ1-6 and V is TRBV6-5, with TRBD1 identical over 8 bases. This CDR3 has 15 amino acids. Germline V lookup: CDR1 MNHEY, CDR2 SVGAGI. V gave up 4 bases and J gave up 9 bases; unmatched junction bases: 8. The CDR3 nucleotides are TGTGCCAGCAGTTCACAGGGGGTCAACTCTTCACCCCTCCACTTT. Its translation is CASSSQGVNSSPLHF.

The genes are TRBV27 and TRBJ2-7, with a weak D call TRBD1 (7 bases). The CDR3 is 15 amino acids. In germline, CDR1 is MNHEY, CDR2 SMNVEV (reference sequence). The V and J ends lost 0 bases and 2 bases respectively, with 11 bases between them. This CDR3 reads CASSLSVRGAYEQYF. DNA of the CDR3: TGTGCCAGCAGTTTATCGGTCAGGGGGGCCTACGAGCAGTACTTC.

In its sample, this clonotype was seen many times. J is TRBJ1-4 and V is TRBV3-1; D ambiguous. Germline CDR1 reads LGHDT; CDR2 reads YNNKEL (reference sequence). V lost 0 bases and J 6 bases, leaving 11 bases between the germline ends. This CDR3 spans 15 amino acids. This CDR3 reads CASSQDFGRDEKLFF. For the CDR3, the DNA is TGTGCCAGCAGCCAAGACTTCGGGAGGGATGAAAAACTGTTTTTT.

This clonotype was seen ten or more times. DNA for the CDR3: TGCAGTGCTAGTGGGCGGGAGCCCCCAGATACGCAGTATTTT. Amino acids: CSASGREPPDTQYF. This rearrangement joins TRBV20-1 to TRBJ2-3, with 7 bases identical to TRBD2. CDR1 DFQATT and CDR2 SNEGSKA come from the germline V gene (reference sequence). V lost 3 bases to trimming and J lost 4 bases; unmatched junction nucleotides: 7. This CDR3 region has 14 residues.

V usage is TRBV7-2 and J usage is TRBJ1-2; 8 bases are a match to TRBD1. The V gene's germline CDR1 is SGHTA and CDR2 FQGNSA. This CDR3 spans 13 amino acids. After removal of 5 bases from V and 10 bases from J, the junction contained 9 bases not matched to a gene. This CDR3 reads CASSPGQGRLYTF. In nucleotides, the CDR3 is TGTGCCAGCAGCCCAGGACAGGGTCGACTCTACACCTTC.

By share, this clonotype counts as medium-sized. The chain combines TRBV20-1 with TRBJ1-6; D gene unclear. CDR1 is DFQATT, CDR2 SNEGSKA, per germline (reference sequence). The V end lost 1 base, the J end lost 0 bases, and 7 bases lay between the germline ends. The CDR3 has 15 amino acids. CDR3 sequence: CSARGVSSYNSPLHF. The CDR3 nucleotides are TGCAGTGCTAGAGGGGTTAGCTCCTATAATTCACCCCTCCACTTT.

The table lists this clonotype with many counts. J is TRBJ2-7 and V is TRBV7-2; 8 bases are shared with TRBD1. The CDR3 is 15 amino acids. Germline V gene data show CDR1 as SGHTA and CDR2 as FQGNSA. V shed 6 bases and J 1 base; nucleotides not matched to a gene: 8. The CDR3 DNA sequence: TGTGCCAGCAGGCAGGGACAGGTGACTTCCTACGAGCAGTACTTC. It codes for CASRQGQVTSYEQYF.

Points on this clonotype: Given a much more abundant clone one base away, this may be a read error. For the CDR3, the DNA is TGTGCCAGCAGCCCAATGACAGGGGTGAGTCAGCCCCCGCATTTT. It codes for CASSPMTGVSQPPHF. The J gene is TRBJ1-5, the V gene TRBV12-3 or TRBV12-4; 8 bases fit TRBD1. The CDR3 loop spans 15 amino acids.

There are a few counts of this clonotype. The CDR3 loop is CASSTLGGYEQYF. In DNA form, the CDR3 reads TGTGCCAGCAGTACCTTGGGGGGCTACGAGCAGTACTTC. The genes are TRBV28 and TRBJ2-7; D possibly corresponds to TRBD2 (6 bases). V was shortened by 5 bases and J by 3 bases, with 11 bases between the two germline ends. Germline V gene lookup returns CDR1 MDHEN and CDR2 SYDVKM. The CDR3 is 13 amino acids.

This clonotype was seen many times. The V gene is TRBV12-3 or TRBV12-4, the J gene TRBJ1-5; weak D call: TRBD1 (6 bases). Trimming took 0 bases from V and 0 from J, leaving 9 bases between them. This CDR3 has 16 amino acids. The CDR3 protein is CASSLALGGSNQPQHF. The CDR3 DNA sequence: TGTGCCAGCAGTTTAGCTCTAGGGGGTAGCAATCAGCCCCAGCATTTT.

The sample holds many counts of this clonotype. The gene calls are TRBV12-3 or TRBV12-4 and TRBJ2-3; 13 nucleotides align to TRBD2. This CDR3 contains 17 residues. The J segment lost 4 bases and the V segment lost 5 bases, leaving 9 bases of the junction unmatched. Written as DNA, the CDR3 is TGTGCCAGCAGTCGTATAAGACTAGCGGGAGGCGCAGATACGCAGTATTTT. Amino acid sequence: CASSRIRLAGGADTQYF.

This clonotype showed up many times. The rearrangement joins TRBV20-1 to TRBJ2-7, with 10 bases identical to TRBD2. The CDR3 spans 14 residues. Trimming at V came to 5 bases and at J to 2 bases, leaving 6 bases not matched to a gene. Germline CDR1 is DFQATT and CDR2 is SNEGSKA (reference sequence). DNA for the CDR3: TGCAGTGCTCTCAGGACTAGCGGTACCTACGAGCAGTACTTC. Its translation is CSALRTSGTYEQYF.

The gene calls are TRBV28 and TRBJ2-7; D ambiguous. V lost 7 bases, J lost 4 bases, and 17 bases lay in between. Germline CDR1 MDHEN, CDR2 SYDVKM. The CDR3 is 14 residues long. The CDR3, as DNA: TGTGCCAGCACCCTCCCCCAGATTGGTTACGAGCAGTACTTC. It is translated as CASTLPQIGYEQYF.

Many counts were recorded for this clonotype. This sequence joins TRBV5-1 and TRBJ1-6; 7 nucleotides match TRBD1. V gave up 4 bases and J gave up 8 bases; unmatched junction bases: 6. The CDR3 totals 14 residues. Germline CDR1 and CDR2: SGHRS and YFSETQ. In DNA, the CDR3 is TGCGCCAGCAGCAAGACAGGGAGTGATTCACCCCTCCACTTT. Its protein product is CASSKTGSDSPLHF.

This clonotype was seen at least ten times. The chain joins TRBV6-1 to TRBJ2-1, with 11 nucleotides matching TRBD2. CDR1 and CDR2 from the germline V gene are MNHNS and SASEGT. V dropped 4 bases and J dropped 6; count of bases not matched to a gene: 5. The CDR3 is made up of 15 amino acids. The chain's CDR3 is CASSGSGGASNEQFF. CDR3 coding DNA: TGTGCCAGCAGTGGTAGCGGGGGGGCCTCCAATGAGCAGTTCTTC.